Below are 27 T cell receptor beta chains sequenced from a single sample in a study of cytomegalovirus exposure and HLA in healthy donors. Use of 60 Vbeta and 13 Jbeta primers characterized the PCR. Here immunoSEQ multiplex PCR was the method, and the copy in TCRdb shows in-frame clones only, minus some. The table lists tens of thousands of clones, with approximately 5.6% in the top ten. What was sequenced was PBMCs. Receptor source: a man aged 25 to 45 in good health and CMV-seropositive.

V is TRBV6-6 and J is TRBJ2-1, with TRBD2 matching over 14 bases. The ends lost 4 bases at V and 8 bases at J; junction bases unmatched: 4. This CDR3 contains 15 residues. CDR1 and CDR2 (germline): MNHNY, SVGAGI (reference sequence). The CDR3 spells CASSWGLAGADEQFF. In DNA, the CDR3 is TGTGCCAGCAGTTGGGGACTAGCGGGAGCCGATGAGCAGTTCTTC.

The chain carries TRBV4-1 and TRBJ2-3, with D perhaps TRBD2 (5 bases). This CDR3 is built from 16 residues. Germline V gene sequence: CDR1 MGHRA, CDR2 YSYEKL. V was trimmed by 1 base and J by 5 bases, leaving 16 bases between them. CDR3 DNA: TGCGCCAGCAGCCAAGTATCGGGGAGTTCAGGAGATACGCAGTATTTT. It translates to CASSQVSGSSGDTQYF.

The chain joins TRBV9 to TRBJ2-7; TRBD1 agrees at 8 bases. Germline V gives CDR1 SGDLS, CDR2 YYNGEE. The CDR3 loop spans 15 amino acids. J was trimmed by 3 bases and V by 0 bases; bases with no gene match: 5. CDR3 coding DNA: TGTGCCAGCAGCGTAGGGAGGACAGGGAACTACGAGCAGTACTTC. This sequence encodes CASSVGRTGNYEQYF. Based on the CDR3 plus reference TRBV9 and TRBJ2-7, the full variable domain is DSGVTQTPKHLITATGQRVTLRCSPRSGDLSVYWYQQSLDQGLQFLIQYYNGEERAKGNILERFSAQQFPDLHSELNLSSLELGDSALYFCASSVGRTGNYEQYFGPGTRLTVT.

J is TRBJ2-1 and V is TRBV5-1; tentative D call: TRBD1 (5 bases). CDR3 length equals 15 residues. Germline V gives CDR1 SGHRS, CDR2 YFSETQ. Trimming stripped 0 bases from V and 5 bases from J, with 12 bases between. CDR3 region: CASSLEGEGDNEQFF. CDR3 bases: TGCGCCAGCAGCTTGGAAGGGGAAGGCGACAATGAGCAGTTCTTC.

The CDR3 is CATSRGQGVGEQYF. The CDR3 DNA is TGTGCCACCAGCAGAGGACAGGGGGTAGGCGAGCAGTACTTC. The chain joins TRBV15 to TRBJ2-7; TRBD1 matches 9 bases. With V trimmed by 1 base and J by 6 bases, 4 bases remained unmatched. The CDR3 runs 14 residues. Per the germline V gene, CDR1 is LNHNV and CDR2 is YYDKDF (reference sequence).

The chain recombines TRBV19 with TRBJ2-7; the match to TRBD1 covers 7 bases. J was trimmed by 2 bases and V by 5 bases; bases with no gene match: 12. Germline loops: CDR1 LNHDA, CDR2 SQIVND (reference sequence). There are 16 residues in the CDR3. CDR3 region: CASSAITGALPYEQYF. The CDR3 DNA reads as TGTGCCAGTAGTGCAATCACAGGGGCGCTACCCTACGAGCAGTACTTC.

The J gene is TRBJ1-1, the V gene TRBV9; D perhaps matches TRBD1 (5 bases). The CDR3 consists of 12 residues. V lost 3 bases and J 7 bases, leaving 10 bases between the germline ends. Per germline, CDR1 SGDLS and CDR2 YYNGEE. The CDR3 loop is CASSERGGEAFF. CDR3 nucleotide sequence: TGTGCCAGCAGCGAAAGGGGAGGTGAAGCTTTCTTT.

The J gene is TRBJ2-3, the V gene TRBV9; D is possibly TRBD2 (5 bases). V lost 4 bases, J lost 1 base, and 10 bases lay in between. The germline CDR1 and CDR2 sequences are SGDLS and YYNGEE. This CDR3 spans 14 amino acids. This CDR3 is CASSTDYGTDTQYF. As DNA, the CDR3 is TGTGCCAGCAGCACCGACTATGGCACAGATACGCAGTATTTT.

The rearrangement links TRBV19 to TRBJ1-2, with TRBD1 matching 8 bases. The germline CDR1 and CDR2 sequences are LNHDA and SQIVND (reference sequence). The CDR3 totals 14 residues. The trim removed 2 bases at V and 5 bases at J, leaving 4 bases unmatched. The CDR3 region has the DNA TGTGCCAGTAGTATATCACAGGGGGTATATGGCTACACCTTC. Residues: CASSISQGVYGYTF. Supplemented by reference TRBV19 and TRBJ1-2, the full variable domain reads DGGITQSPKYLFRKEGQNVTLSCEQNLNHDAMYWYRQDPGQGLRLIYYSQIVNDFQKGDIAEGYSVSREKKESFPLTVTSAQKNPTAFYLCASSISQGVYGYTFGSGTRLTVV.

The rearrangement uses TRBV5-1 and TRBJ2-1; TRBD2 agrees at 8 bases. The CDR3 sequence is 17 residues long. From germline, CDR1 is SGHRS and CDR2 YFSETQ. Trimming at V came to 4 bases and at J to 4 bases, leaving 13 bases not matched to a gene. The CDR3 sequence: CASSQRGSGEAYNEQFF. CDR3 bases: TGCGCCAGCAGCCAGCGGGGTAGCGGGGAGGCTTACAATGAGCAGTTCTTC.

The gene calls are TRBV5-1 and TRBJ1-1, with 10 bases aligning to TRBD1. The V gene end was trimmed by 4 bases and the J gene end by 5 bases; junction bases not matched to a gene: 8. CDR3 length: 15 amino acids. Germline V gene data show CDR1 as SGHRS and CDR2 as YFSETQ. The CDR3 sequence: CASSVWTGGRTEAFF. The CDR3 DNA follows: TGCGCCAGCAGCGTGTGGACAGGGGGGAGAACTGAAGCTTTCTTT. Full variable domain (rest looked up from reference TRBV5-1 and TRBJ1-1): KAGVTQTPRYLIKTRGQQVTLSCSPISGHRSVSWYQQTPGQGLQFLFEYFSETQRNKGNFPGRFSGRQFSNSRSEMNVSTLELGDSALYLCASSVWTGGRTEAFFGQGTRLTVV.

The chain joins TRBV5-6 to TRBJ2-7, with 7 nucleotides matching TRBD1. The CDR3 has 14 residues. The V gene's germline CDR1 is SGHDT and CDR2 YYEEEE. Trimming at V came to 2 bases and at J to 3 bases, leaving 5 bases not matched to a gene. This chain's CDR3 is CASSLQGFGYEQYF. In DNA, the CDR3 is TGTGCCAGCAGCTTACAGGGGTTCGGCTACGAGCAGTACTTC.

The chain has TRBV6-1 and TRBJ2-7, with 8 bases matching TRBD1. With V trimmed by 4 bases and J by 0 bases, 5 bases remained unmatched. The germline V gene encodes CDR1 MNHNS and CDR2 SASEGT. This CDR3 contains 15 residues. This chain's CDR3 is CASSGGTGASYEQYF. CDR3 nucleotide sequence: TGTGCCAGCAGTGGAGGGACAGGAGCCTCCTACGAGCAGTACTTC.

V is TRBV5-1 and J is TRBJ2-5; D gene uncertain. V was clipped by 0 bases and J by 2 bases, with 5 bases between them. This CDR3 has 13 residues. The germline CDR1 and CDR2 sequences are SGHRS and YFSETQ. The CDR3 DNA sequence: TGCGCCAGCAGCTTGGAACTTCAAGAGACCCAGTACTTC. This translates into CASSLELQETQYF.

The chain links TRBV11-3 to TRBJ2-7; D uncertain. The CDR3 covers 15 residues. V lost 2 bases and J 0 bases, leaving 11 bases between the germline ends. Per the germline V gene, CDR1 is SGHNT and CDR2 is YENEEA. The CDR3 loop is CASSLSSASSYEQYF. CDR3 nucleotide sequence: TGTGCCAGCAGCTTATCTTCGGCTAGCTCCTACGAGCAGTACTTC.

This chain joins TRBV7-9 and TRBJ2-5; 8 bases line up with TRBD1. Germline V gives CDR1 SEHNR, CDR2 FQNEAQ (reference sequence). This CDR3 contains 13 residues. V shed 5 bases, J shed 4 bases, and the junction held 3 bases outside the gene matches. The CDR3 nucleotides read TGTGCCAGCAGCCCCAGGGGGCCAGAGACCCAGTACTTC. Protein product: CASSPRGPETQYF.

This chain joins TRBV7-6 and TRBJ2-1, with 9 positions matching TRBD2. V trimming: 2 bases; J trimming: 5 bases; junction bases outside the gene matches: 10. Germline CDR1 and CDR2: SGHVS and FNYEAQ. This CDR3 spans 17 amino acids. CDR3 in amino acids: CASSLLEAGGLDNEQFF. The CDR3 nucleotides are TGTGCCAGCAGCTTATTGGAAGCGGGGGGTCTAGACAATGAGCAGTTCTTC.

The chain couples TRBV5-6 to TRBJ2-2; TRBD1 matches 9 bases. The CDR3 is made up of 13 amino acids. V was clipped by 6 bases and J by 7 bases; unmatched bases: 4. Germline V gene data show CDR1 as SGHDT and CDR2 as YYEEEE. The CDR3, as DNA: TGTGCCAGCACCATGACAGGGGGCGGGGAGCTGTTTTTT. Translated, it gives CASTMTGGGELFF.

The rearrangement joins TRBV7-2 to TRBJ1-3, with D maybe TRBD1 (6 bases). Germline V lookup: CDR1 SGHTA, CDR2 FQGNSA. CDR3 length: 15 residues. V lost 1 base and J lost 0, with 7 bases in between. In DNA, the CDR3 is TGTGCCAGCAGCTTAGGAGGGGGCTCTGGAAACACCATATATTTT. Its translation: CASSLGGGSGNTIYF.

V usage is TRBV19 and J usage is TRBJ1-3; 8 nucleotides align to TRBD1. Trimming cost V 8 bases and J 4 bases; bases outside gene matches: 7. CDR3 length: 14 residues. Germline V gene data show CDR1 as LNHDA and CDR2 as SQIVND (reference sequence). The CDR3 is CASQGAAQGNTIYF. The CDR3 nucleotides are TGTGCCAGTCAGGGGGCGGCTCAGGGAAACACCATATATTTT.

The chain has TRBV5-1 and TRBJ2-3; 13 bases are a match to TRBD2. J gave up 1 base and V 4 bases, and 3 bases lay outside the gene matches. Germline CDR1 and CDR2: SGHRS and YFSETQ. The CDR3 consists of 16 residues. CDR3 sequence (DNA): TGCGCCAGCAGCGTGGGGACTAGCGGGGGCACAGATACGCAGTATTTT. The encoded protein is CASSVGTSGGTDTQYF.

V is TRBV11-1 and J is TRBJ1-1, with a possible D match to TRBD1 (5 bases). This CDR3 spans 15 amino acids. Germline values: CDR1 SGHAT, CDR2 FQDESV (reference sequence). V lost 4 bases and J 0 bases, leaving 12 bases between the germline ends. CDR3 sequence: CASSSAQGLNTEAFF. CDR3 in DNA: TGTGCCAGCAGCTCAGCTCAGGGATTGAACACTGAAGCTTTCTTT.

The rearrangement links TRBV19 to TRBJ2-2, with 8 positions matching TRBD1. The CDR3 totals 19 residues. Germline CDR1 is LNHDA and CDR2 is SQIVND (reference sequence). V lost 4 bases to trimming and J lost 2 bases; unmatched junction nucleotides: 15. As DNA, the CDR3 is TGTGCCAGTAGTAAAAGTTGGACAGGGTCCGTCTACAACACCGGGGAGCTGTTTTTT. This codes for CASSKSWTGSVYNTGELFF.

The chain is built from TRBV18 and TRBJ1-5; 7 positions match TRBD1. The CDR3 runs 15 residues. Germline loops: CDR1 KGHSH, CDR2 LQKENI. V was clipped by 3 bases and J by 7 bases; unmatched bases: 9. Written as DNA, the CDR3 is TGTGCCAGCTCACCCACCGATACAGGGGTGCAGCCCCAGCATTTT. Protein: CASSPTDTGVQPQHF.

The CDR3 protein is CASSQDLFLSTDTQYF. The CDR3 DNA sequence: TGTGCCAGCAGCCAAGATCTTTTCCTAAGTACAGATACGCAGTATTTT. The chain joins TRBV4-2 to TRBJ2-3; D is uncertain. Looked up from germline, CDR1 is LGHNA and CDR2 is YNFKEQ. Trimming shortened V by 0 bases and J by 3 bases, and 13 bases separated the two germline ends. The CDR3 sequence is 16 residues long.

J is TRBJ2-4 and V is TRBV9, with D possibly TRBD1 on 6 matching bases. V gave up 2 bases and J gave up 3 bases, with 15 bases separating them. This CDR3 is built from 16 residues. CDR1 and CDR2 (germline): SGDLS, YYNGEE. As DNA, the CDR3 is TGTGCCAGCAGCGTCTCCTCCGGGACATTCAAAAACATTCAGTACTTC. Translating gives CASSVSSGTFKNIQYF.

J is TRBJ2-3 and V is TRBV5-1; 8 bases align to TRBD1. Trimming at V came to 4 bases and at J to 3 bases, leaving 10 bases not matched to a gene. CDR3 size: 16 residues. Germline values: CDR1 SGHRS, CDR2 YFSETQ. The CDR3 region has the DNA TGCGCCAGCAGCCTAGGGACAGGCAAGGGTACAGATACGCAGTATTTT. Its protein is CASSLGTGKGTDTQYF.